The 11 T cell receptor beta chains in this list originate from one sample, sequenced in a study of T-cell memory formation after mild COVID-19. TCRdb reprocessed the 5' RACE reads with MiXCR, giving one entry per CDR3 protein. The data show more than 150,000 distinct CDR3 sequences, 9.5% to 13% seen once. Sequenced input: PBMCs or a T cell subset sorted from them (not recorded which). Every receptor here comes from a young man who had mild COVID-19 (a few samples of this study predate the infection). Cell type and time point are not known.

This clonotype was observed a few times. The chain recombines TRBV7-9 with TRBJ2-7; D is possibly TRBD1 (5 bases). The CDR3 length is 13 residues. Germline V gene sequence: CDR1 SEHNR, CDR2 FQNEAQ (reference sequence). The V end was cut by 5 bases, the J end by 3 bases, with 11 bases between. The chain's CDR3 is CASSIVDSYEQYF. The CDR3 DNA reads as TGTGCCAGCAGCATAGTAGACAGCTACGAGCAGTACTTC. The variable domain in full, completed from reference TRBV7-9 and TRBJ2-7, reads DTGVSQNPRHKITKRGQNVTFRCDPISEHNRLYWYRQTLGQGPEFLTYFQNEAQLEKSRLLSDRFSAERPKGSFSTLEIQRTEQGDSAMYLCASSIVDSYEQYFGPGTRLTVT.

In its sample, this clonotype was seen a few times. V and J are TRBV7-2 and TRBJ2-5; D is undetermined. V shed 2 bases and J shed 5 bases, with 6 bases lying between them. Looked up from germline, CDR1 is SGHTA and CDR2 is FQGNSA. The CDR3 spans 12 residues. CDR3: CASSLFRETQYF. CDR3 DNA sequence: TGTGCCAGCAGCTTATTCCGGGAGACCCAGTACTTC.

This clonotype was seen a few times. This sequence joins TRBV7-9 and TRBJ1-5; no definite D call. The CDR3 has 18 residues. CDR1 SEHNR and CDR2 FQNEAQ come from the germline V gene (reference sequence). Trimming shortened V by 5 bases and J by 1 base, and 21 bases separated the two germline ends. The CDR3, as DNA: TGTGCCAGCAGCGGTCGGGGTCCGAGGGTAGGGAGCAATCAGCCCCAGCATTTT. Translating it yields CASSGRGPRVGSNQPQHF.

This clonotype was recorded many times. CDR3 nucleotide sequence: TGTGCCAGCAGCCAACAGGGGAATGAGCAGTTCTTC. Its protein is CASSQQGNEQFF. V is TRBV12-3 or TRBV12-4 and J is TRBJ2-1; 7 bases fit TRBD1. V lost 6 bases, J lost 7 bases, and 3 bases stayed unmatched. This CDR3 has 12 residues.

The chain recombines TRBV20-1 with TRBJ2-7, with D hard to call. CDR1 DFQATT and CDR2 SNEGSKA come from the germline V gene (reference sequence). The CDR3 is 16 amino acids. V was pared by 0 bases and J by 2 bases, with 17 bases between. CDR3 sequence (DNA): TGCAGTGCTAGAGATATGCGGCACCCTATTGCCTACGAGCAGTACTTC. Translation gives CSARDMRHPIAYEQYF.

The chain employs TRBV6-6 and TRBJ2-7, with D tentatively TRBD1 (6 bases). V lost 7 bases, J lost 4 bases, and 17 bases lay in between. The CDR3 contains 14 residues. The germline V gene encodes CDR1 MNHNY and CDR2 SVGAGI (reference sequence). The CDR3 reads CASTKNRDPYEQYF. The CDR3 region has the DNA TGTGCCAGCACTAAAAACAGGGACCCTTACGAGCAGTACTTC.

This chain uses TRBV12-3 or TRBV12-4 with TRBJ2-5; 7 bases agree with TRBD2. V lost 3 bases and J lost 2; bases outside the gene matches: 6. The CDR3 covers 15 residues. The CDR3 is CASSLGAGPQETQYF. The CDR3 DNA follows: TGTGCCAGCAGTTTGGGAGCGGGGCCTCAAGAGACCCAGTACTTC.

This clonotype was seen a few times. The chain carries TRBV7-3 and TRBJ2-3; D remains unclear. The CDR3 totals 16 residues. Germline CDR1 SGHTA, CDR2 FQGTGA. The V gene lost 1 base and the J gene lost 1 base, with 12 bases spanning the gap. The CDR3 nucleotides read TGTGCCAGCAGCTTAAGCCCCTCCCTCGGCACAGATACGCAGTATTTT. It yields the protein CASSLSPSLGTDTQYF.

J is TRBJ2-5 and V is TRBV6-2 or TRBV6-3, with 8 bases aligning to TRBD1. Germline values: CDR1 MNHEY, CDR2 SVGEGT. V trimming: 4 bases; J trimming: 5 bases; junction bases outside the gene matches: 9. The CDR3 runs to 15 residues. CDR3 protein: CASSFPGGSRETQYF. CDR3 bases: TGTGCCAGCAGTTTCCCAGGGGGCTCGAGGGAGACCCAGTACTTC.

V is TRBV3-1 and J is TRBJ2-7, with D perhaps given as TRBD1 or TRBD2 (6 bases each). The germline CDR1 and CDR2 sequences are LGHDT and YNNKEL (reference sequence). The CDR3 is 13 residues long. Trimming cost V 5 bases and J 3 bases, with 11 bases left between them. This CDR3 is CASSFEGGYEQYF. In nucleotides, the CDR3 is TGTGCCAGCAGCTTCGAGGGGGGCTACGAGCAGTACTTC.

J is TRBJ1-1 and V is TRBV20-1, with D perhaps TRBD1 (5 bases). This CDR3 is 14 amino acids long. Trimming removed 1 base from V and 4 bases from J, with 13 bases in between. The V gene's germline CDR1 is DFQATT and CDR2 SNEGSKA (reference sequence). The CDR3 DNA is TGCAGTGCTAGAGGAAGCAGGGCTGGCACTGAAGCTTTCTTT. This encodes CSARGSRAGTEAFF.